The entry below describes one T cell receptor (beta chain). The data derive from a study of control samples from healthy donors and cancer patients. Data came from immunoSEQ multiplex PCR; TCRdb stores just in-frame clones and leaves some out. This sample has approximately 220,000 clones, with about 93% found just once. The sequence was obtained from a man aged 50 or older in good health. Sequenced sample: blood.

CDR3 sequence (DNA): TGTGCCAGCAGGCTGAGCAATCAGCCCCAGCATTTT. Translation: CASRLSNQPQHF. The rearrangement links TRBV28 to TRBJ1-5, with no clear D. The CDR3 has 12 residues. The germline V gene encodes CDR1 MDHEN and CDR2 SYDVKM. Trimming left V 6 bases short and J 1 base short, with 4 bases between.